These T cell receptor beta chains were read from a single sample in a study of T cell responses to AZD1222 COVID-19 vaccine. Assay used: immunoSEQ multiplex PCR; TCRdb lists only in-frame clones, some missing. This sample has hundreds of thousands of clones, with more than 85% found just once. The sample here was peripheral blood, taken on day 0 of MenACWY control vaccination. The receptor set was obtained from an adult in good health. CDR3s include the opening cysteine and the closing phenylalanine or tryptophan. The D gene is left open where the match is weak. Clone size is not always given. Where it is, it says once, few, many or a class for expanded clones.

>TRBV14|13|.|.|TRBJ1-1
CASSQELNTEAFF
TGTGCCAGCAGCCAAGAACTGAACACTGAAGCTTTCTTT
>TRBV12-3/TRBV12-4|13|TRBD1|.|TRBJ1-1
CARGETGKAGAFF
TGTGCCAGGGGGGAGACAGGGAAGGCAGGAGCTTTCTTT
>TRBV18|17|TRBD1|once|TRBJ1-3
CASSPRQGQMAGNTIYF
TGTGCCAGCTCACCAAGACAGGGGCAGATGGCTGGAAACACCATATATTTT
>TRBV20-1|10|.|.|TRBJ2-5
CSASVETQYF
TGCAGTGCTAGTGTGGAGACCCAGTACTTC
>TRBV24-1|16|.|.|TRBJ1-2
CATSETQGMGNYGYTF
TGTGCCACCAGTGAGACCCAGGGGATGGGTAACTATGGCTACACCTTC
>TRBV5-1|16|TRBD1|.|TRBJ2-2
CASSLQRGLVTGELFF
TGCGCCAGCAGCTTGCAGAGGGGGCTGGTGACCGGGGAGCTGTTTTTT
>TRBV4-2|13|.|.|TRBJ2-7
CASRRLGASEQYF
TGTGCCAGCAGACGCCTGGGAGCGAGTGAGCAGTACTTC
>TRBV28|15|TRBD2|.|TRBJ2-5
CASSLTSGGQETQYF
TGTGCCAGCAGTTTAACTAGCGGGGGCCAAGAGACCCAGTACTTC
>TRBV3-1/TRBV3-2|19|TRBD1|.|TRBJ1-2
CASSQGGRLTGLLLYGYTF
TGTGCCAGCAGCCAAGGGGGAAGGTTGACAGGGCTATTACTCTATGGCTACACCTTC
>TRBV4-2|17|.|.|TRBJ2-3
CASSPKGGPPSTDTQYF
TGTGCCAGCAGCCCCAAGGGCGGACCTCCTAGCACAGATACGCAGTATTTT
>TRBV5-1|15|TRBD2|.|TRBJ2-7
CASSLTSGGSYEQYF
TGCGCCAGCAGCTTGACTAGCGGGGGTTCTTACGAGCAGTACTTC
>TRBV10-2|13|.|.|TRBJ2-3
CASSEQSTDTQYF
TGCGCCAGCAGTGAGCAGAGCACAGATACGCAGTATTTT
>TRBV5-8|14|TRBD1|once|TRBJ1-1
CASSASGQGTEAFF
TGTGCCAGCAGCGCGTCGGGACAGGGCACTGAAGCTTTCTTT
>TRBV9|14|.|.|TRBJ1-4
CASSQTPGGEKLFF
TGTGCCAGCAGCCAAACCCCGGGAGGGGAAAAACTGTTTTTT
>TRBV4-3|17|TRBD1|.|TRBJ1-2
CASSQPGTALSTSGYTF
TGCGCCAGCAGCCAACCCGGGACAGCGCTTAGCACTTCTGGCTACACCTTC
>TRBV5-6|16|TRBD1|.|TRBJ2-2
CASSLADRGFTGELFF
TGTGCCAGCAGCTTGGCGGACAGGGGATTCACCGGGGAGCTGTTTTTT
>TRBV7-2|15|.|.|TRBJ1-5
CASSLVGGSNQPQHF
TGTGCCAGCAGCTTAGTGGGGGGGTCCAACCAGCCCCAGCATTTT
>TRBV19|15|TRBD1|.|TRBJ1-5
CASSSMTGGDQPQHF
TGTGCCAGTAGTTCGATGACAGGGGGGGACCAGCCCCAGCATTTT
>TRBV5-4|14|.|.|TRBJ1-2
CASSHQGRVAGYTF
TGTGCCAGCAGCCATCAGGGAAGGGTTGCGGGCTACACCTTC
>TRBV7-9|15|.|.|TRBJ1-2
CASSSMRGVGYGYTF
TGTGCCAGCAGTTCGATGCGGGGTGTGGGCTATGGCTACACCTTC
>TRBV2|14|TRBD1|.|TRBJ1-1
CASRRGTGNTEAFF
TGTGCCAGCAGGCGCGGGACAGGGAACACTGAAGCTTTCTTT
>TRBV6-2/TRBV6-3|16|TRBD1|.|TRBJ1-1
CASSPGQVPMNTEAFF
TGTGCCAGCAGCCCGGGACAGGTACCCATGAACACTGAAGCTTTCTTT
>TRBV15|16|TRBD2|.|TRBJ2-7
CATSTRAGGSSYEQYF
TGTGCCACCAGCACAAGGGCGGGGGGCAGCTCCTACGAGCAGTACTTC
>TRBV9|14|.|.|TRBJ1-5
CASSVSQGNQPQHF
TGTGCCAGCAGCGTGTCACAGGGTAATCAGCCCCAGCATTTT
>TRBV5-1|16|TRBD2|.|TRBJ2-5
CASSPGGRGTQETQYF
TGCGCCAGCAGCCCAGGCGGGCGGGGGACCCAAGAGACCCAGTACTTC
>TRBV27|13|.|.|TRBJ2-1
CASSLGLVNEQFF
TGTGCCAGCAGTTTAGGACTGGTCAATGAGCAGTTCTTC
>TRBV7-2|14|TRBD1|.|TRBJ2-5
CASSLAGQGETQYF
TGTGCCAGCAGCTTAGCAGGACAGGGGGAGACCCAGTACTTC
>TRBV7-2|15|.|.|TRBJ1-3
CASSGPGHPGNTIYF
TGTGCCAGCAGCGGTCCGGGACACCCTGGAAACACCATATATTTT
>TRBV4-1|14|.|.|TRBJ1-2
CASSQEWDTGGYTF
TGCGCCAGCAGCCAAGAATGGGATACCGGTGGCTACACCTTC
>TRBV5-1|16|.|.|TRBJ1-1
CASSLANTGSGTEAFF
TGCGCCAGCAGCTTGGCCAACACAGGATCAGGTACTGAAGCTTTCTTT
>TRBV6-5|14|.|.|TRBJ1-2
CASSYSGDNYGYTF
TGTGCCAGCAGTTACTCGGGAGATAACTATGGCTACACCTTC
>TRBV28|14|TRBD1|.|TRBJ1-1
CASSRGQGHTEAFF
TGTGCCAGCAGCCGCGGACAGGGACACACTGAAGCTTTCTTT
>TRBV7-9|13|.|.|TRBJ2-1
CASSFQGYNEQFF
TGTGCCAGCAGCTTTCAGGGGTACAATGAGCAGTTCTTC
>TRBV9|14|.|.|TRBJ1-2
CASSVNRAAHGYTF
TGTGCCAGCAGCGTAAATAGGGCAGCTCATGGCTACACCTTC
>TRBV6-5|15|TRBD1|.|TRBJ2-1
CASREDRGAPNEQFF
TGTGCCAGCAGGGAGGACAGGGGGGCACCCAATGAGCAGTTCTTC
>TRBV6-2/TRBV6-3|16|.|.|TRBJ1-2
CASSYSNPAGAYGYTF
TGTGCCAGCAGTTACTCGAATCCGGCTGGGGCCTATGGCTACACCTTC
>TRBV25-1|15|TRBD1|.|TRBJ1-3
CASSVSGGRGNTIYF
TGTGCCAGCAGTGTTTCAGGGGGCAGGGGAAACACCATATATTTT
>TRBV6-4|13|.|.|TRBJ1-5
CASSLDRGQPQHF
TGTGCCAGCAGTTTGGACAGAGGACAGCCCCAGCATTTT
>TRBV5-1|15|.|few|TRBJ1-3
CASSLGQVSGNTIYF
TGCGCCAGCAGCTTGGGACAGGTCTCTGGAAACACCATATATTTT
>TRBV6-1|15|.|few|TRBJ2-6
CASSEMASGANVLTF
TGTGCCAGCAGTGAAATGGCCTCTGGGGCCAACGTCCTGACTTTC